Here is one T cell receptor beta chain with its context. Its antigen is unidentified. This sample is part of a study of cytomegalovirus exposure and HLA in healthy donors. Findings and limits, study-wide: By HLA locus, TCR association rates varied in a later analysis, with DRB1 showing the most and HLA-C the fewest. The authors listed 150 or so TCR beta chains as cytomegalovirus-associated. The availability of immune exposure information extended only to CMV serostatus. Most TCR sequences were uncommon, yet certain public TCRs appeared in many donors.

Trimming at V came to 5 bases and at J to 6 bases, leaving 9 bases not matched to a gene. CDR3 length: 14 residues. The germline gives CDR1 SGHRS, CDR2 YFSETQ. PCR employed 60 Vbeta and 13 Jbeta primers. TCRdb's copy holds only in-frame clones and misses some; the assay was immunoSEQ multiplex PCR. In the table there are approximately 180,000 clones, 75% to 85% of which are singletons. The gene calls are TRBV5-1 and TRBJ1-1, with 8 bases lining up with TRBD1. The sample taken for sequencing was PBMCs. This clonotype originated in a woman under 30 in good health and CMV-seropositive. CDR3 in amino acids: CASRHTGGMAEAFF. CDR3 sequence (DNA): TGCGCCAGCAGGCACACAGGGGGGATGGCTGAAGCTTTCTTT. Supplemented by reference TRBV5-1 and TRBJ1-1, the full variable domain reads KAGVTQTPRYLIKTRGQQVTLSCSPISGHRSVSWYQQTPGQGLQFLFEYFSETQRNKGNFPGRFSGRQFSNSRSEMNVSTLELGDSALYLCASRHTGGMAEAFFGQGTRLTVV.